The 6 T cell receptor beta chains below were found in one sample sequenced in a study of PD-1 blockade in classical Hodgkin lymphoma. Every patient was affected by relapse after autologous stem cell transplantation, while exposure to brentuximab vedotin was not uniform. TCRdb's table, derived via immunoSEQ multiplex PCR, lists solely in-frame clones and lacks some. There are fewer than 110,000 clones in the sample; roughly 89% occur only once, and 6.6% lies in the top ten. The starting material was peripheral blood mononuclear cells (PBMCs), obtained before the second cycle of nivolumab. Every receptor here comes from a human donor with classical Hodgkin lymphoma.

The rearrangement uses TRBV5-1 and TRBJ1-6, with TRBD1 as a possible D gene (5 bases). CDR3 length: 15 residues. Germline CDR1 reads SGHRS; CDR2 reads YFSETQ. V was cut by 2 bases and J by 7 bases, with 13 bases left in between. The CDR3 coding sequence is TGCGCCAGCAGCTTAGGTTCGGGGCCCAATTCACCCCTCCACTTT. It encodes CASSLGSGPNSPLHF.

As regards this clone: This CDR3 is also generated by other DNA sequences in the sample. The V and J genes are TRBV30 and TRBJ2-7; possibly TRBD2 for D (5 bases). Per germline, CDR1 GTSNPN and CDR2 SVGIG (reference sequence). The CDR3 runs to 13 residues. V was pared by 2 bases and J by 7 bases, with 15 bases between. CDR3 bases: TGTGCCTGGAGTCCGGGCCCTCCGGGGGAGCAGTACTTC. Translating gives CAWSPGPPGEQYF.

This sequence joins TRBV4-3 and TRBJ2-2, with TRBD1 matching 9 bases. In germline, CDR1 is LGHNA, CDR2 YSLEER. CDR3 length equals 16 residues. Trimming cost V 1 base and J 5 bases; bases outside gene matches: 5. CDR3 coding DNA: TGCGCCAGCAGCCAAGTTACGACAGGGGGAACCGGGGAGCTGTTTTTT. Translated: CASSQVTTGGTGELFF.

The CDR3 bases are TGTGCCTGGAGTGTACTTCACACAGATACGCAGTATTTT. Protein: CAWSVLHTDTQYF. This chain joins TRBV30 and TRBJ2-3; D is unresolved. CDR3 length equals 13 residues. Germline CDR1 reads GTSNPN; CDR2 reads SVGIG (reference sequence). Trimming cost V 0 bases and J 2 bases, with 6 bases left between them.

This clone occurred once. The chain has TRBV5-1 and TRBJ1-2; a weak D match, TRBD1 (6 bases). CDR1 SGHRS and CDR2 YFSETQ come from the germline V gene. The CDR3 is 14 residues long. Trimming pared 0 bases from V and 6 bases from J, leaving 12 bases between. CDR3 nucleotide sequence: TGCGCCAGCAGCTTGGAGGGGGGGTACGATGGCTACACCTTC. Translating gives CASSLEGGYDGYTF.

The chain recombines TRBV13 with TRBJ1-2, with D unresolved. V gave up 5 bases and J gave up 8 bases, with 12 bases separating them. The CDR3 spans 12 residues. Germline V CDR1 and CDR2: PRHDT, FYEKMQ (reference sequence). The CDR3 DNA reads as TGTGCCAGCAGCCCTGGAGACAACGGCTACACCTTC. This translates into CASSPGDNGYTF. Variable domain in full (rest from reference TRBV13 and TRBJ1-2): AAGVIQSPRHLIKEKRETATLKCYPIPRHDTVYWYQQGPGQDPQFLISFYEKMQSDKGSIPDRFSAQQFSDYHSELNMSSLELGDSALYFCASSPGDNGYTFGSGTRLTVV.